This T cell receptor (beta chain) was captured in a study of shared clonotypes between healthy human individuals. Between the trimmed V and J ends, which lost 0 bases and 3 bases, there was a span of 9 bases. Germline-derived CDR1 and CDR2 are GTSNPN and SVGIG (reference sequence). The CDR3 is 13 amino acids. About this clone itself: Its antigen is not identified.

Some clones are missing from TCRdb's copy, which holds only in-frame ones; the method was immunoSEQ multiplex PCR. The sample lists some 900,000 clones; approximately 80% were seen once. General study results and limits: Relative to memory subsets, naive subsets generally showed larger estimated richness.

The receptor comes from a man aged 18 to 35 in good health. The specimen was memory CD4+ T cells sorted from blood. Subset described: CD45RA-negative fraction. The rearrangement joins TRBV30 to TRBJ2-7; maybe TRBD2 (6 bases). CDR3 DNA sequence: TGTGCCTGGAGTGTAGGGACTGGCTACGAGCAGTACTTC. Residues: CAWSVGTGYEQYF.